Listed here are 31 T cell receptor beta chains from one sample, sequenced in a study of vaccination and CD4 T cells after COVID-19. Noted time point: late sampling 161 to 241 days after vaccination in a few convalescent patients. TCRdb passed the PCR reads through MiXCR, listing each CDR3 protein once. Of 25,000 to 30,000 distinct CDR3 sequences listed, 45% to 65% are singletons. This specimen was CD4+ T cells from blood, taken about 7 months after SARS-CoV-2 vaccination. The receptor set was obtained from a human donor who had recovered from COVID-19.

The rearrangement joins TRBV7-9 to TRBJ2-6, with TRBD1 identical over 7 bases. CDR3 length: 18 amino acids. The germline V gene encodes CDR1 SEHNR and CDR2 FQNEAQ (reference sequence). V gave up 5 bases and J gave up 0 bases; unmatched junction bases: 10. The CDR3 bases are TGTGCCAGCAGCCGTACAGGGGTTACCTACTCTGGGGCCAACGTCCTGACTTTC. Encoded protein: CASSRTGVTYSGANVLTF.

The table lists this clonotype with a few counts. V and J are TRBV7-2 and TRBJ2-7; D gene uncertain. The CDR3 spans 13 residues. Germline V gene data show CDR1 as SGHTA and CDR2 as FQGNSA. V dropped 2 bases and J dropped 0 bases, with 5 bases sitting between them. The CDR3 DNA is TGTGCCAGCAGCTTATTTTCCTCCTACGAGCAGTACTTC. Protein product: CASSLFSSYEQYF.

The CDR3 here is CSAREGQAREFF. In nucleotides, the CDR3 is TGCAGTGCTAGAGAGGGGCAGGCGAGGGAGTTCTTC. V usage is TRBV20-1 and J usage is TRBJ2-1; D tentatively fits TRBD1 or TRBD2 (5 bases each). Germline CDR1 is DFQATT and CDR2 is SNEGSKA (reference sequence). Trimming shortened V by 0 bases and J by 14 bases, and 14 bases separated the two germline ends. The CDR3 is 12 amino acids.

This chain connects TRBV4-2 to TRBJ2-5; 13 positions match TRBD2. Germline CDR1 LGHNA, CDR2 YNFKEQ. The ends lost 5 bases at V and 1 base at J; junction bases unmatched: 4. CDR3 length equals 16 residues. CDR3 sequence (DNA): TGTGCCAGCAGCATACTAGCGGGGGGGGCCCAAGAGACCCAGTACTTC. Its translation: CASSILAGGAQETQYF.

V is TRBV5-1 and J is TRBJ2-7; 12 bases line up with TRBD1. CDR1 is SGHRS, CDR2 YFSETQ, per germline. V shed 5 bases, J shed 5 bases, and the junction held 11 bases outside the gene matches. The CDR3 totals 16 residues. The CDR3 is CASRADAGTGGDEQYF. In DNA form, the CDR3 reads TGCGCCAGCAGGGCTGATGCCGGGACAGGGGGCGACGAGCAGTACTTC. The full variable domain, its missing parts supplied by reference TRBV5-1 and TRBJ2-7, is KAGVTQTPRYLIKTRGQQVTLSCSPISGHRSVSWYQQTPGQGLQFLFEYFSETQRNKGNFPGRFSGRQFSNSRSEMNVSTLELGDSALYLCASRADAGTGGDEQYFGPGTRLTVT.

This sequence joins TRBV7-3 and TRBJ1-1, with 7 bases fitting TRBD1. This CDR3 is built from 13 residues. Germline assignment: CDR1 SGHTA and CDR2 FQGTGA. With V trimmed by 5 bases and J by 10 bases, 10 bases remained unmatched. CDR3 DNA sequence: TGTGCCAGCAGCCCAGGGGGAGGAGGGGGAGCTTTCTTT. It translates to CASSPGGGGGAFF.

This clonotype was detected only a few times. This chain connects TRBV6-4 to TRBJ2-1, with 13 bases fitting TRBD2. The CDR3 length is 15 residues. J lost 5 bases, V lost 5 bases, and 3 bases had no gene match. Per the germline V gene, CDR1 is MRHNA and CDR2 is SNTAGT. The CDR3: CASSLGLAGNNEQFF. The CDR3 DNA reads TGTGCCAGCAGTCTGGGACTAGCGGGAAACAATGAGCAGTTCTTC.

As DNA, the CDR3 is TGTGCCAGCAGTTACTGGGAGGACACTGAAGCTTTCTTT. It translates to CASSYWEDTEAFF. The gene calls are TRBV6-4 and TRBJ1-1; D remains unclear. Trimming cost V 5 bases and J 3 bases, with 10 bases left between them. Germline V gene data show CDR1 as MRHNA and CDR2 as SNTAGT. The CDR3 totals 13 residues.

The chain combines TRBV7-9 with TRBJ2-1; 8 bases align to TRBD2. Losses at the gene ends were 3 bases for V and 4 bases for J; bases not matched to a gene: 8. CDR1 is SEHNR, CDR2 FQNEAQ, per germline (reference sequence). The CDR3 spans 16 residues. The CDR3 coding sequence is TGTGCCAGCAGCTTGGATGCGGCTAGCGGGTACAATGAGCAGTTCTTC. Protein sequence: CASSLDAASGYNEQFF.

The chain has TRBV28 and TRBJ2-3; 12 positions agree with TRBD2. The CDR3 totals 15 residues. Per the germline V gene, CDR1 is MDHEN and CDR2 is SYDVKM. V lost 6 bases and J lost 6; bases outside the gene matches: 7. The CDR3 region has the DNA TGTGCCAGCAGGCTAGCGGGAGGGCCGGCGGATACGCAGTATTTT. It specifies CASRLAGGPADTQYF. Looking up the rest from reference TRBV28 and TRBJ2-3 gives the full variable domain: DVKVTQSSRYLVKRTGEKVFLECVQDMDHENMFWYRQDPGLGLRLIYFSYDVKMKEKGDIPEGYSVSREKKERFSLILESASTNQTSMYLCASRLAGGPADTQYFGPGTRLTVL.

V is TRBV28 and J is TRBJ1-4; 10 bases map to TRBD1. CDR3 length equals 15 residues. J gave up 10 bases and V 2 bases, and 7 bases lay outside the gene matches. CDR1 and CDR2 (germline): MDHEN, SYDVKM. As DNA, the CDR3 is TGTGCCAGCAGTTTACCGGGACAGGGGACGGGAAAACTGTTTTTT. Amino acid sequence: CASSLPGQGTGKLFF.

V is TRBV7-3 and J is TRBJ2-7; maybe TRBD2 (6 bases). The CDR3 totals 13 residues. The ends were cut back, 4 bases at V and 3 bases at J, with 10 bases in the middle. Germline CDR1 reads SGHTA; CDR2 reads FQGTGA. The CDR3 here is CASSYAGGYEQYF. The CDR3, as DNA: TGTGCCAGCAGCTACGCCGGGGGCTACGAGCAGTACTTC.

J is TRBJ2-1 and V is TRBV24-1, with 11 nucleotides matching TRBD2. Germline trimming cut 2 bases from V and 5 bases from J; bases unmatched to any gene: 7. This CDR3 contains 17 residues. In germline, CDR1 is KGHDR, CDR2 SFDVKD. The CDR3 spells CATSDSSLAGGDNEQFF. The CDR3 nucleotides read TGTGCCACCAGTGATTCGTCCCTAGCGGGAGGAGACAATGAGCAGTTCTTC.

This clonotype was counted between two and nine times. The rearrangement links TRBV20-1 to TRBJ1-1, with D perhaps TRBD1 (5 bases). Germline values: CDR1 DFQATT, CDR2 SNEGSKA (reference sequence). Deletions cut 0 bases from V and 1 base from J, with 12 bases between. The CDR3 runs 15 residues. CDR3 DNA: TGCAGTGCTAGAGATATCGGGGCCCAGAACACTGAAGCTTTCTTT. This sequence encodes CSARDIGAQNTEAFF.

This chain joins TRBV5-1 and TRBJ1-6; 11 nucleotides align to TRBD1. The CDR3 contains 14 residues. Trimming took 4 bases from V and 10 from J; bases not matched to a gene: 4. The germline gives CDR1 SGHRS, CDR2 YFSETQ. CDR3 sequence reads: CASSRDRGESPLHF. The CDR3 coding sequence is TGCGCCAGCAGCCGGGACAGGGGGGAATCACCCCTCCACTTT.

This clonotype showed up just a few times. The chain uses TRBV10-3 and TRBJ2-3; possible D gene TRBD2, 5 bases. The CDR3 totals 16 residues. Germline lookup yields CDR1 ENHRY and CDR2 SYGVKD. V was cut by 0 bases and J by 1 base, with 11 bases left in between. CDR3 DNA sequence: TGTGCCATCAGTGAGTCGTACGGGGTTGGCACAGATACGCAGTATTTT. Translation gives CAISESYGVGTDTQYF.

The gene calls are TRBV21-1 and TRBJ2-1. TRBV21-1 is assigned pseudogene status. The CDR3 is made up of 15 amino acids. CDR3 region: CASSIRLSNDNEQFF. In nucleotides, the CDR3 is TGTGCCAGCAGCATCCGGCTTTCGAACGACAATGAGCAGTTCTTC.

Only a few counts were recorded for this clonotype. The chain combines TRBV20-1 with TRBJ2-1, with 8 positions matching TRBD2. The CDR3 has 18 amino acids. The ends lost 0 bases at V and 4 bases at J; junction bases unmatched: 14. Looked up from germline, CDR1 is DFQATT and CDR2 is SNEGSKA (reference sequence). CDR3 amino acids: CSARDPAVSGTGYNEQFF. In DNA form, the CDR3 reads TGCAGTGCTAGAGATCCCGCCGTTAGCGGGACGGGTTACAATGAGCAGTTCTTC.

This chain connects TRBV6-1 to TRBJ1-1; D gene ambiguous. V was clipped by 7 bases and J by 1 base, with 10 bases between them. Germline V gene lookup returns CDR1 MNHNS and CDR2 SASEGT. The CDR3 totals 13 residues. CDR3 DNA: TGTGCCAGCAAGCGGGGATCGAACACTGAAGCTTTCTTT. Its translation: CASKRGSNTEAFF.

This chain uses TRBV10-3 with TRBJ1-2; weak D call: TRBD1 (5 bases). The CDR3 totals 17 residues. Trimming removed 10 bases from V and 4 bases from J, with 28 bases in between. Germline V gene lookup returns CDR1 ENHRY and CDR2 SYGVKD. CDR3 region: CASKTGTRDQHGYGYTF. CDR3 in DNA: TGTGCCAGTAAAACCGGGACTCGAGACCAGCATGGCTATGGCTACACCTTC.

This clonotype showed up just a few times. The rearrangement uses TRBV15 and TRBJ1-5; a weak D match, TRBD1 (6 bases). The germline V gene encodes CDR1 LNHNV and CDR2 YYDKDF (reference sequence). The CDR3 consists of 14 residues. Trimming stripped 6 bases from V and 8 bases from J, with 17 bases between. The CDR3: CATSPDRPNEPQHF. In DNA, the CDR3 is TGTGCCACCAGTCCCGACAGGCCAAACGAGCCCCAGCATTTT.

This chain uses TRBV7-2 with TRBJ2-7; D perhaps matches TRBD2 (6 bases). V lost 2 bases and J 3 bases, leaving 14 bases between the germline ends. The germline gives CDR1 SGHTA, CDR2 FQGNSA. This CDR3 has 15 residues. The DNA for the CDR3 is TGTGCCAGCAGCTTAAGCTTCGCTAGCGTCTACGAGCAGTACTTC. It codes for CASSLSFASVYEQYF.

The chain's CDR3 is CSARGQGVTEAFF. The CDR3 DNA is TGCAGTGCTAGAGGTCAGGGTGTAACTGAAGCTTTCTTT. The chain links TRBV20-1 to TRBJ1-1, with D maybe TRBD1 (5 bases). V was trimmed by 1 base and J by 5 bases, leaving 11 bases between them. CDR3 length: 13 residues. CDR1 and CDR2 from the germline V gene are DFQATT and SNEGSKA (reference sequence).

V is TRBV7-2 and J is TRBJ2-5; D may be TRBD2 (6 bases). The CDR3 length is 14 residues. CDR1 SGHTA and CDR2 FQGNSA come from the germline V gene. Trimming took off 5 bases at V and 7 bases at J, with 17 bases between the two ends. In DNA, the CDR3 is TGTGCCAGCAGCCCGGCGGGGCGGCCGGGGACCCAGTACTTC. Translation gives CASSPAGRPGTQYF.

This clonotype came up once. The V and J genes are TRBV7-8 and TRBJ2-1; D gene unclear. The CDR3 extends over 16 amino acids. Germline V gene sequence: CDR1 SGHVS, CDR2 FQNEAQ. V lost 5 bases and J lost 2, with 16 bases in between. The CDR3 DNA reads TGTGCCAGCAGCCTGCGGCCAGGCCATACCTACAATGAGCAGTTCTTC. This gives the protein CASSLRPGHTYNEQFF.

This clonotype was picked up a small number of times. This chain uses TRBV20-1 with TRBJ2-3; 9 bases line up with TRBD2. This CDR3 has 15 residues. Germline lookup yields CDR1 DFQATT and CDR2 SNEGSKA (reference sequence). The CDR3 nucleotides read TGCAGGGCCCTCCGCGGGAGGGCCGGGGCAGATACGCAGTATTTT. Translation gives CRALRGRAGADTQYF.

The V gene is TRBV1, the J gene TRBJ2-3; the D call TRBD2 from the table was never checked on the DNA. TRBV1 is listed as a pseudogene. The CDR3 length is 14 residues. CDR3: CTSVRLAGEDTQYF. The CDR3 coding sequence is TGCACCAGCGTTCGACTAGCGGGAGAAGATACGCAGTATTTT.

The V and J genes are TRBV7-2 and TRBJ2-7; D remains ambiguous. CDR1 and CDR2 from the germline V gene are SGHTA and FQGNSA. V shed 5 bases and J shed 3 bases, with 5 bases lying between them. The CDR3 covers 11 residues. DNA for the CDR3: TGTGCCAGCAGCCCCCACTACGAGCAGTACTTC. The encoded protein is CASSPHYEQYF.

The chain employs TRBV20-1 and TRBJ2-1, with D perhaps matching TRBD2 (5 bases). The V gene lost 4 bases and the J gene lost 6 bases, with 10 bases spanning the gap. CDR1 and CDR2 from the germline V gene are DFQATT and SNEGSKA (reference sequence). The length of the CDR3 is 12 residues. The CDR3: CSATDSGNEQFF. The CDR3 region has the DNA TGCAGTGCTACGGACTCAGGCAATGAGCAGTTCTTC.

This chain joins TRBV20-1 and TRBJ1-2, with a weak D call TRBD1 (6 bases). Trimming removed 0 bases from V and 2 bases from J, with 10 bases in between. Germline V gene sequence: CDR1 DFQATT, CDR2 SNEGSKA (reference sequence). The CDR3 is 14 amino acids. DNA of the CDR3: TGCAGTGCTAGAGATCAGCAGGGGAACTATGGCTACACCTTC. It translates to CSARDQQGNYGYTF.

V gene TRBV7-3 combines with J gene TRBJ2-1, with D possibly TRBD1 on 5 matching bases. The CDR3 totals 14 residues. V dropped 2 bases and J dropped 9 bases, with 14 bases sitting between them. Germline V gives CDR1 SGHTA, CDR2 FQGTGA. For the CDR3, the DNA is TGTGCCAGCAGCTTATATCGGCAGGGAACTGAGCAGTTCTTC. As protein: CASSLYRQGTEQFF.